This passage covers 22 T cell receptor beta chains from one sample sequenced in a study of CD8+CD57+ T cells in acquired aplastic anemia. Profiling that covered TCR beta VDJ and CDR3 relied on genomic DNA as its template. Using its own MiXCR run on the reads, TCRdb lists one record per CDR3 protein. The sample records hundreds of thousands of distinct CDR3 sequences, 40% to 50% being singletons. Whoever was chosen for sequencing had shown CD8+CD57+ cell expansion by flow cytometry. The sequenced material came from sorted CD4+, CD8+, or CD8+CD57+ T cells (not recorded which) from PBMCs. The receptor source for this set is a human donor with aplastic anemia.

The V call is TRBV10-3, the J call TRBJ2-2; D gene unclear. CDR1 and CDR2 from the germline V gene are ENHRY and SYGVKD. The CDR3 has 13 amino acids. V was pared by 6 bases and J by 0 bases, with 5 bases between. CDR3 sequence reads: CAIRPTNTGELFF. As DNA, the CDR3 is TGTGCCATCAGGCCGACGAACACCGGGGAGCTGTTTTTT.

The chain links TRBV27 to TRBJ1-1; no firm D call. In germline, CDR1 is MNHEY, CDR2 SMNVEV (reference sequence). The CDR3 spans 15 residues. Deletions cut 0 bases from V and 4 bases from J, with 12 bases between. The CDR3 sequence is CASSLSLGGFTEAFF. The CDR3 bases are TGTGCCAGCAGTTTATCTCTAGGCGGATTCACTGAAGCTTTCTTT.

In its sample, this clonotype was seen many times. The rearrangement links TRBV6-5 to TRBJ2-7; maybe TRBD2 (6 bases). The CDR3 runs 13 residues. Germline V gives CDR1 MNHEY, CDR2 SVGAGI. The V and J ends lost 2 bases and 4 bases respectively, with 9 bases between them. The CDR3 loop is CASSYVGSYEQYF. CDR3 sequence (DNA): TGTGCCAGCAGTTACGTCGGGAGTTACGAGCAGTACTTC.

The V call is TRBV20-1, the J call TRBJ2-6; no firm D call. Trimming removed 6 bases at V and 4 bases at J, with 16 bases between. The CDR3 runs to 15 residues. Germline CDR1 reads DFQATT; CDR2 reads SNEGSKA (reference sequence). CDR3 loop: CSASETLGGANVLTF. In DNA, the CDR3 is TGCAGTGCCAGCGAGACCCTGGGGGGGGCCAACGTCCTGACTTTC.

V gene TRBV25-1 combines with J gene TRBJ1-5; D is perhaps TRBD1 (6 bases). The CDR3 consists of 17 residues. CDR1 MGHDK and CDR2 SYGVNS come from the germline V gene. V was pared by 1 base and J by 0 bases, with 13 bases between. CDR3: CASSESGEANSNQPQHF. The CDR3 DNA sequence: TGTGCCAGCAGTGAATCAGGGGAAGCCAATAGCAATCAGCCCCAGCATTTT.

This clonotype showed up just a few times. The rearrangement links TRBV10-1 to TRBJ1-2; D possibly corresponds to TRBD1 (5 bases). V dropped 2 bases and J dropped 0 bases, with 7 bases sitting between them. Germline V gives CDR1 WNHNN, CDR2 SYGVQD (reference sequence). The CDR3 spans 14 residues. The CDR3 region has the DNA TGCGCCAGCAGTGAGGACAGCACTAACTATGGCTACACCTTC. This sequence encodes CASSEDSTNYGYTF.

This clonotype was counted at least ten times. CDR3 in DNA: TGTGCCAGCAGCTTAGTTGCCGGGACAGACCGATTAAACTATGGCTACACCTTC. As protein: CASSLVAGTDRLNYGYTF. The genes are TRBV11-2 and TRBJ1-2; 7 positions agree with TRBD1. Germline-derived CDR1 and CDR2 are SGHAT and FQNNGV. J was trimmed by 2 bases and V by 1 base; bases with no gene match: 13. This CDR3 is 18 amino acids long.

This chain links TRBV5-1 with TRBJ2-1; unclear D gene. Germline CDR1 SGHRS, CDR2 YFSETQ. With 8 bases removed from V and 0 bases from J, the gap between germline ends came to 9 bases. This CDR3 contains 13 residues. The CDR3 is CARRAISYNEQFF. The CDR3 DNA reads TGCGCCAGACGGGCCATCTCCTACAATGAGCAGTTCTTC.

In the case of this clonotype: Given the absence of the conserved phenylalanine or tryptophan at the CDR3 end, a read error is likely. The chain recombines TRBV20-1 with TRBJ2-7, with D perhaps TRBD1 or TRBD2 (7 bases each). The CDR3 runs 15 residues. V was shortened by 5 bases and J by 0 bases, with 17 bases between the two germline ends. Germline CDR1 reads DFQATT; CDR2 reads SNEGSKA (reference sequence). Here the CDR3 DNA reads TGCAGTGCTGGAGCCCAGGGGGGGAGCTCCTACGAGCAGTACCTC. Translated, it gives CSAGAQGGSSYEQYL.

This sequence joins TRBV10-1 and TRBJ1-2, with D hard to call. The CDR3 runs 16 residues. V dropped 3 bases and J dropped 0 bases, with 14 bases sitting between them. Germline V gene data show CDR1 as WNHNN and CDR2 as SYGVQD (reference sequence). The CDR3 sequence is CASSDTRETANYGYTF. The CDR3 DNA is TGCGCCAGCAGTGACACGAGGGAAACCGCTAACTATGGCTACACCTTC.

The chain has TRBV10-3 and TRBJ1-1, with 11 bases identical to TRBD1. The length of the CDR3 is 12 residues. CDR1 and CDR2 (germline): ENHRY, SYGVKD. The CDR3 loop is CARGQGETEAFF. The CDR3 DNA follows: TGTGCTAGGGGACAGGGGGAAACTGAAGCTTTCTTT.

The sample holds many counts of this clonotype. The chain recombines TRBV19 with TRBJ1-3, with TRBD1 matching 7 bases. The CDR3 runs 16 residues. The junction had 14 bases not matched to a gene; V was cut back by 5 bases and J by 7 bases. Germline V gene lookup returns CDR1 LNHDA and CDR2 SQIVND (reference sequence). CDR3 nucleotides: TGTGCCAGTAGTCCTCCCCACAGGGGAAGATGGAACACCATATATTTT. Protein: CASSPPHRGRWNTIYF.

To note about this clonotype: Germline is not matched at one junction end, which may reflect a read error. V is TRBV10-3 and J is TRBJ2-1, with D possibly being TRBD1 (5 bases). CDR1 ENHRY and CDR2 SYGVKD come from the germline V gene. The CDR3 is made up of 16 amino acids. The CDR3: CASSEVQGPPYNEQFF. For the CDR3, the DNA is TGTGCCAGCAGTGAAGTTCAGGGTCCCCCCTACAATGAGCAGTTCTTC.

This clonotype was recorded at least ten times. J is TRBJ2-7 and V is TRBV4-1; 8 bases agree with TRBD2. Germline V lookup: CDR1 MGHRA, CDR2 YSYEKL. The CDR3 runs to 15 residues. After removal of 2 bases from V and 4 bases from J, the junction contained 7 bases not matched to a gene. CDR3 nucleotide sequence: TGCGCCAGCAGCCAACCGAATAGCGGGAAATACGAGCAGTACTTC. This gives the protein CASSQPNSGKYEQYF.

As concerns this clonotype: A read error may account for a junction end that differs from germline. V is TRBV10-1 and J is TRBJ2-1; 8 bases are shared with TRBD2. The CDR3 is 18 amino acids. Germline-derived CDR1 and CDR2 are WNHNN and SYGVQD (reference sequence). Written as DNA, the CDR3 is TGTGCCAGCAGTAAAGAAATTCCCGGGACTAGAGTAAACAATGAGCAGTTCTTC. This codes for CASSKEIPGTRVNNEQFF.

As concerns this clonotype: A much larger clonotype is one base distant, so this may be a read error. V usage is TRBV11-2 and J usage is TRBJ1-4; 8 bases match TRBD1. Germline V gives CDR1 SGHAT, CDR2 FQNNGV. The CDR3 totals 16 residues. The CDR3 is CASSPGTGNPRGKLSF. CDR3 DNA: TGTGCCAGCAGCCCAGGGACAGGTAATCCTCGCGGGAAACTGTCTTTT.

About this clonotype itself: The limits of the CDR3 on the DNA are not certain, so only TCRdb's listed CDR3 is given. The V gene is TRBV10-3, the J gene TRBJ2-2. The CDR3 has 20 residues if both end residues are counted. The germline gives CDR1 ENHRY, CDR2 SYGVKD. This CDR3 is CAISESQGNSYEQYFGELFF.

The V call is TRBV6-6, the J call TRBJ1-3, with unresolved D. V lost 2 bases, J lost 1 base, and 6 bases lay in between. CDR1 and CDR2 (germline): MNHNY, SVGAGI (reference sequence). The CDR3 spans 14 residues. CDR3 protein: CASSYAASGNTIYF. The DNA of the CDR3 is TGTGCCAGCAGTTACGCGGCGTCTGGAAACACCATATATTTT.

This sequence joins TRBV3-1 and TRBJ1-1; D is possibly TRBD1 (6 bases). The V and J ends lost 2 bases and 0 bases respectively, with 19 bases between them. This CDR3 is 18 amino acids long. The germline gives CDR1 LGHDT, CDR2 YNNKEL (reference sequence). The CDR3 DNA follows: TGTGCCAGCAGCCAAACTTTTGACAGGAACGCCCTGAACACTGAAGCTTTCTTT. It translates to CASSQTFDRNALNTEAFF.

This chain uses TRBV5-1 with TRBJ2-5, with D maybe TRBD2 (6 bases). The CDR3 extends over 17 amino acids. The germline V and J ends were trimmed by 4 bases and 5 bases, with 24 bases remaining between them. CDR1 is SGHRS and CDR2 is YFSETQ in the germline V gene. CDR3 loop: CASSDAGTEPYNETQYF. In DNA form, the CDR3 reads TGCGCCAGCAGCGACGCCGGGACTGAACCATACAATGAGACCCAGTACTTC.

Note on this clonotype: A junction end diverges from the germline sequence, so it may reflect a read error. The rearrangement uses TRBV2 and TRBJ2-3; TRBD2 matches 8 bases. The CDR3 spans 15 residues. Germline V CDR1 and CDR2: SNHLY, FYNNEI. The CDR3 loop reads CASSGSGSGTDTQYF. CDR3 nucleotide sequence: TGTGCCAGCAGTGGAAGCGGGAGTGGCACAGATACGCAGTACTTT.

This clonotype was picked up many times. J is TRBJ2-1 and V is TRBV9; 13 bases agree with TRBD2. Germline V lookup: CDR1 SGDLS, CDR2 YYNGEE. CDR3 size: 18 residues. The J segment lost 4 bases and the V segment lost 3 bases, leaving 10 bases of the junction unmatched. CDR3 amino acids: CASSDPGLAGFGYNEQFF. CDR3 nucleotide sequence: TGTGCCAGCAGCGACCCGGGACTAGCGGGATTTGGATACAATGAGCAGTTCTTC. Together with reference TRBV9 and TRBJ2-1, the CDR3 gives the full variable domain: DSGVTQTPKHLITATGQRVTLRCSPRSGDLSVYWYQQSLDQGLQFLIQYYNGEERAKGNILERFSAQQFPDLHSELNLSSLELGDSALYFCASSDPGLAGFGYNEQFFGPGTRLTVL.